This TCR beta chain stems from a study of T cells in Graves' hyperthyroidism and ophthalmopathy (dated by TCRdb to between 2018 and 2020). Broadly, across the study: Peripheral blood samples were taken at the time of initial diagnosis, prior to any treatment. Thyroid tissue and blood T-cell repertoires from six Graves' hyperthyroidism patients were also compared in the study. The 100 or so discovery patients were randomly split 7:3 into training and test sets. Following sampling, methimazole starting at 30 mg daily was given to hyperthyroidism patients, and high-dose intravenous methylprednisolone was given to ophthalmopathy patients. Whether ophthalmopathy could be predicted prospectively was tested in an independent validation cohort made up of roughly 20 hyperthyroidism patients plus 17 patients who later progressed to ophthalmopathy. According to the paper, TCR Vbeta CDR3 sequencing was carried out on about 140 peripheral blood samples, which came from 40 to 45 ophthalmopathy, some 73 hyperthyroidism and 17 progressor patients. To identify TCR V-J signatures that set the groups apart, the researchers used a discovery cohort of approximately 98 patients, made up of 43 with Graves' ophthalmopathy and 57 with stable Graves' hyperthyroidism.

This clonotype showed up many times. This receptor's antigen is unknown. Qualities for individual bases were not recorded, and no much larger clone is one base off. The CDR3 spans 16 residues, from the cysteine through the phenylalanine. Kept here is only the CDR3 DNA, which spans 48 bases and is read in frame from base 1. Sequences KGHSH (CDR1) and LQKENI (CDR2) are obtained from the germline V gene. From V the trimming removes 3 bases and from J it removes 1 base, while the gene matches leave 8 bases of the junction unaccounted for. The TCR beta CDR3 regions were amplified from RNA transcripts. A first-round RT-PCR of the TCR CDR3 used the HTBI primer set with the Qiagen OneStep RT-PCR kit. Libraries were constructed in a second round of multiplex PCR, after which size selection and purification were performed. Sequencing of the libraries was done on an Illumina HiSeq2000 using paired-end 100 bp reads. Concerning the study's data processing: SOAPnuke was used to process the raw data, removing reads that contained adapters or uncalled bases, had a mean Phred below 15, or lacked an exact match to the constant primer or identifier. COPE v1.2.5 was used to merge high-quality paired reads, and clonotypes were defined as unique nucleotide sequences. MiTCR v1.1 was used to align clonotypes to the IMGT TRBV, TRBD and TRBJ reference segments. The analysis was restricted to V-J combinations with a frequency above 0.0001, which together covered 99% to 99.2% of the repertoires. A TCS score was defined as the ratio of F50 (clonal expansion) to E x V (chaos), with BLOSUM62-based TCRdist applied between CDR3 peptides within each V-J. Welch's t-statistics and random forest reduced roughly 540 V-J features to 10 to 15, which were used in a naive Bayes classifier (R e1071). The raw public reads went through TCRdb reprocessing: fastp at Q25, MiXCR clone calling, in-frame beta chains kept. Each record represents a unique CDR3 protein, reported with the most common genes and DNA among its rows. The V and J calls and clone size are TCRdb's, not the authors'. The sample table contains some 600,000 distinct CDR3 sequences; only one count was recorded for 11% to 15% of them. The ten largest clonotypes hold more than 4.5% of the sample.

What the authors observed across the whole study: In validation, the model predicted progression to ophthalmopathy with 55% to 71% sensitivity and 72% to 85% specificity, a median of 6.5 months before onset. A model built on a 13 V-J signature distinguished ophthalmopathy from stable hyperthyroidism, reaching roughly 88% sensitivity and approximately 81% specificity in cross-validation and 80%/75% in testing. Sample size was not statistically predetermined, and blinding of investigators to group allocation was not performed. Most expanded thyroid clonotypes (frequency above 0.001) were also found in blood, which suggests that blood repertoires may mirror thyroid immune responses.

Hyperthyroidism patients were newly diagnosed, with disease duration under 2 months, and aged 18 to 65 years. Exclusion was applied to patients with uncontrolled infections, other autoimmune diseases, pregnancy or lactation. Diagnoses relied on clinical symptoms, serum thyroxine and TRAb, thyroid ultrasound and orbital computed tomography. Blood from progressor patients was drawn when they were first diagnosed with hyperthyroidism, before any ophthalmopathy symptoms appeared. PBMCs were isolated from more than 8 ml of fresh peripheral blood by Ficoll-Paque density gradient centrifugation. Progressor patients were first diagnosed with Graves' hyperthyroidism and then developed ophthalmopathy during follow-up. Total RNA was extracted using Trizol reagent, and RNA quality was assessed on an Agilent 2100 Bioanalyzer.

Material: blood. The origin of this receptor is a woman aged 25-40 years with Graves' hyperthyroidism that later progressed to Graves' ophthalmopathy. The rearranged chain carries TRBV18 and TRBJ1-2, and TRBD1 aligns with 7 junction nucleotides. In nucleotides, the sequence is TGTGCCAGCTCACCCATACCGGGACAGTTTAACTATGGCTACACCTTC. This translates into CASSPIPGQFNYGYTF.